This is a list of T cell receptor beta chains from one sample in a study of human T cells and chemical hapten exposure. TCRdb ran MiXCR on the RACE reads and lists one entry per CDR3 protein. The sample records nearly 95,000 distinct CDR3 sequences, roughly 9.6% being singletons. Source: whole blood, taken in connection with sensitization to the hapten diphenylcyclopropenone (DPC). Every receptor here comes from a man aged 35 to 55 with alopecia areata. Some clones in this sample may be carry-over from other donors' samples. The CDR3 runs from the conserved cysteine through the conserved F or W. The D gene is left open where the match is weak. Size tells how often a clone was seen (once, few, many) or the class of an expanded clone, and some rows leave it out.

v_gene	d_gene	abundance	j_gene	CDR3aa	CDR3nt
TRBV3-1	NA	NA	TRBJ1-1	CASSRQFDTEAFF	TGTGCCAGCAGCCGACAGTTCGACACTGAAGCTTTCTTT
TRBV20-1	NA	many	TRBJ1-2	CSARYPGRNANYGYTF	TGCAGTGCTAGGTACCCGGGGCGAAACGCTAACTATGGCTACACCTTC
TRBV7-3	TRBD2	few	TRBJ2-3	CASSSRTSGSTDTQYF	TGTGCCAGCAGCTCCAGGACTAGCGGGAGCACAGATACGCAGTATTTT
TRBV20-1	NA	few	TRBJ2-1	CSARDRYPYNEQFF	TGCAGTGCTAGAGATCGATACCCCTACAATGAGCAGTTCTTC
TRBV7-2	NA	NA	TRBJ2-6	CASSLGGRLSSGANVLTF	TGTGCCAGCAGCTTAGGAGGCAGGTTATCCTCTGGGGCCAACGTCCTGACTTTC
TRBV5-1	TRBD2	NA	TRBJ2-7	CASSLDPGTSGREQYF	TGCGCCAGCAGCTTGGACCCCGGGACTAGCGGGAGGGAGCAGTACTTC
TRBV6-2/TRBV6-3	NA	few	TRBJ1-5	CASSQPTGQPQHF	TGTGCCAGCAGTCAACCCACGGGCCAGCCCCAGCATTTT
TRBV29-1	NA	NA	TRBJ2-5	CSVEAGALQETQYF	TGCAGCGTTGAAGCGGGAGCACTCCAAGAGACCCAGTACTTC
TRBV7-6	TRBD2	few	TRBJ2-5	CASSHVLAGGLQETQYF	TGTGCCAGCAGCCATGTACTAGCGGGAGGGCTTCAAGAGACCCAGTACTTC
TRBV6-5	TRBD2	few	TRBJ2-1	CASSPGLAANNEQFF	TGTGCCAGCAGTCCCGGACTAGCGGCGAACAATGAGCAGTTCTTC
TRBV10-3	TRBD2	few	TRBJ2-7	CAISDKLAGGYEQYF	TGTGCCATCAGTGATAAACTAGCGGGAGGATACGAGCAGTACTTC
TRBV12-3/TRBV12-4	TRBD2	few	TRBJ2-1	CASSLPSGRALNEQFF	TGTGCCAGCAGTTTACCTAGCGGGAGGGCCCTCAATGAGCAGTTCTTC
TRBV29-1	TRBD2	few	TRBJ2-3	CSVEAGTSGTDTQYF	TGCAGCGTTGAAGCCGGGACTAGCGGAACAGATACGCAGTATTTT
TRBV30	TRBD2	NA	TRBJ2-7	CASSPGLPYEQYF	TGTGCCTCCTCCCCGGGACTACCCTACGAGCAGTACTTC
TRBV29-1	NA	few	TRBJ1-1	CSVEQGFNTEAFF	TGCAGCGTTGAGCAGGGGTTTAACACTGAAGCTTTCTTT
TRBV11-2	TRBD2	NA	TRBJ2-1	CASSLLAAYNEQFF	TGTGCCAGCAGCTTACTAGCGGCCTACAATGAGCAGTTCTTC
TRBV2	NA	NA	TRBJ2-3	CAGYTDTQYF	TGTGCCGGTTACACAGATACGCAGTATTTT
TRBV20-1	TRBD2	many	TRBJ2-7	CSATSQRGDLEQYF	TGCAGTGCTACGTCCCAGCGGGGAGACCTGGAGCAGTACTTC
TRBV20-1	NA	NA	TRBJ2-3	CSARAPFSADTQYF	TGCAGTGCTAGAGCCCCGTTTAGCGCAGATACGCAGTATTTT
TRBV20-1	NA	many	TRBJ1-5	CSARGGGVSNQPQHF	TGCAGTGCTAGGGGTGGGGGAGTTAGCAATCAGCCCCAGCATTTT
TRBV5-4	NA	many	TRBJ1-5	CASSSQGGQPQHF	TGTGCCAGCAGCTCCCAGGGTGGACAGCCCCAGCATTTT
TRBV4-3	NA	few	TRBJ2-5	CASSQDSTNQETQYF	TGCGCCAGCAGCCAAGATTCTACCAACCAAGAGACCCAGTACTTC
TRBV6-2/TRBV6-3	NA	many	TRBJ1-2	CASSYMSESRGYTF	TGTGCCAGCAGTTACATGTCAGAATCACGTGGCTACACCTTC
TRBV29-1	TRBD2	few	TRBJ2-3	CSGGTSGFSTDTQYF	TGCAGCGGCGGGACTAGCGGATTTAGCACAGATACGCAGTATTTT
TRBV7-9	NA	few	TRBJ2-1	CASSLAGDGHNEQFF	TGTGCCAGCAGCTTAGCAGGGGACGGTCACAATGAGCAGTTCTTC
TRBV3-1	NA	many	TRBJ1-5	CASSRQLNQPQHF	TGTGCCAGCAGTCGACAGTTAAATCAGCCCCAGCATTTT
TRBV27	NA	NA	TRBJ2-6	CASRKAGVRSGANVLTF	TGTGCCAGCAGAAAAGCAGGGGTAAGGTCTGGGGCCAACGTCCTGACTTTC
TRBV18	NA	many	TRBJ1-1	CASSPLTEAFF	TGTGCCAGCTCACCCTTGACTGAAGCTTTCTTT
TRBV3-1	TRBD1	NA	TRBJ1-1	CASSPTGRGTEAFF	TGTGCCAGCAGCCCGACAGGGAGAGGCACTGAAGCTTTCTTT
TRBV7-9	TRBD2	few	TRBJ2-2	CASSQSGIYTGELFF	TGTGCCAGCAGCCAAAGCGGGATCTACACCGGGGAGCTGTTTTTT
TRBV29-1	TRBD2	many	TRBJ2-1	CSGGLAGGHNEQFF	TGCAGCGGCGGACTAGCGGGAGGACACAATGAGCAGTTCTTC
TRBV20-1	TRBD2	few	TRBJ2-5	CSALLAGGQETQYF	TGCAGTGCGCTGCTAGCGGGAGGGCAAGAGACCCAGTACTTC
TRBV4-2	TRBD2	NA	TRBJ2-1	CASSRDSGTSGYNEQFF	TGTGCCAGCAGCCGAGACTCTGGGACTAGCGGTTACAATGAGCAGTTCTTC
TRBV7-9	NA	NA	TRBJ2-1	CASVRGNEQFF	TGTGCCAGCGTTAGGGGCAATGAGCAGTTCTTC
TRBV9	NA	NA	TRBJ2-5	CASSVVGTSQETQYF	TGTGCCAGCAGCGTGGTCGGGACATCGCAAGAGACCCAGTACTTC
TRBV7-9	TRBD2	few	TRBJ2-2	CATGAGLAGAGELFF	TGTGCCACCGGAGCGGGACTAGCGGGCGCCGGGGAGCTGTTTTTT
TRBV19	TRBD1	many	TRBJ1-1	CATYRGGTEAFF	TGTGCCACCTACAGGGGTGGCACTGAAGCTTTCTTT
TRBV29-1	NA	NA	TRBJ1-1	CSVVGQWMDEAFF	TGCAGCGTTGTTGGACAGTGGATGGATGAAGCTTTCTTT
TRBV12-5	NA	NA	TRBJ2-1	CASGSGYYNEQFF	TGTGCTAGTGGTTCGGGCTACTACAATGAGCAGTTCTTC
TRBV7-2	NA	few	TRBJ1-5	CASTTLVDQPQHF	TGTGCCAGCACCACCCTGGTCGATCAGCCCCAGCATTTT
TRBV20-1	TRBD2	NA	TRBJ2-4	CSAREGGEMAFRFNIQYF	TGCAGTGCTAGAGAGGGGGGGGAGATGGCTTTCCGTTTTAACATTCAGTACTTC
TRBV28	NA	many	TRBJ2-4	CASSEGGILDIQYF	TGTGCCAGCAGTGAGGGGGGGATTCTTGACATTCAGTACTTC
TRBV19	NA	NA	TRBJ2-1	CASSSRDWISYEQFF	TGTGCCAGTAGTAGCCGGGACTGGATATCATATGAGCAGTTCTTC
TRBV6-5	NA	NA	TRBJ2-2	CASSFNTGELFF	TGTGCCAGCAGTTTCAACACCGGGGAGCTGTTTTTT
TRBV28	NA	NA	TRBJ2-2	CASSFGQPPPGELFF	TGTGCCAGCAGTTTTGGGCAGCCCCCGCCCGGGGAGCTGTTTTTT
TRBV20-1	NA	NA	TRBJ2-7	CSAWDRNSYEQYF	TGCAGTGCTTGGGACCGTAACTCCTACGAGCAGTACTTC
TRBV20-1	NA	many	TRBJ1-3	CSATDGTAGNTIYF	TGCAGTGCTACAGACGGGACTGCTGGAAACACCATATATTTT
TRBV6-1	TRBD2	NA	TRBJ2-3	CASIGLAGGPDTQYF	TGTGCCAGCATTGGACTAGCGGGAGGGCCAGATACGCAGTATTTT
TRBV7-2	NA	NA	TRBJ1-4	CASSLAGGTNEKLFF	TGTGCCAGCAGCTTAGCTGGGGGAACTAATGAAAAACTGTTTTTT
TRBV20-1	TRBD2	NA	TRBJ2-1	CSASVGLAGVWGTYNEQFF	TGCAGTGCTAGTGTAGGACTAGCGGGAGTTTGGGGGACCTACAATGAGCAGTTCTTC
TRBV18	NA	NA	TRBJ1-2	CASSPKENYGYTF	TGTGCCAGCTCACCAAAGGAGAACTATGGCTACACCTTC